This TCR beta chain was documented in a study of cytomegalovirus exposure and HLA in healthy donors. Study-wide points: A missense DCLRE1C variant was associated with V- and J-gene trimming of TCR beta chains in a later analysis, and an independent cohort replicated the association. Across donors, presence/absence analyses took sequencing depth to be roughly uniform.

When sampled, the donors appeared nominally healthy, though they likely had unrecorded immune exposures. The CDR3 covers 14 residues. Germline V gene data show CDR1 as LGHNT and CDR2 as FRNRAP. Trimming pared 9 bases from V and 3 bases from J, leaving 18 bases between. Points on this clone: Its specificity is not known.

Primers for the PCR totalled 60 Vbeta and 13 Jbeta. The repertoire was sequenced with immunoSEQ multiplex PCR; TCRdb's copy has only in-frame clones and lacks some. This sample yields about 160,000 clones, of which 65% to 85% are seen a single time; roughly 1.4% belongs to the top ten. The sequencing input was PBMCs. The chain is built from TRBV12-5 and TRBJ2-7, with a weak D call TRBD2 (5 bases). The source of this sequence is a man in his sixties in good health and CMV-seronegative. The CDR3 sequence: CASAESGMSYEQYF. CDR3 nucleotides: TGTGCTAGCGCCGAGTCGGGGATGAGCTACGAGCAGTACTTC.